These 10 T cell receptor beta chains share one sample of origin, sequenced in a study of spatial heterogeneity in lung cancer. Study results and limitations: Counts of expanded intratumoral alpha and beta TCRs tracked tumor mutation counts.

Their antigen targets remain unknown. Sample time point: sample taken at primary tumor resection. From the 5' RACE reads, TCRdb called clonotypes with MiXCR, one entry per CDR3 protein. The data show roughly 17,000 distinct CDR3 sequences, more than 9% seen once. The specimen was lung tumor tissue, collected at surgery. Receptor source: a female donor with early-stage non-small cell lung cancer.

With regard to this clonotype: Since it is a stray read in a library aimed at alpha chains, this beta chain has a size that is not meaningful. The V gene is TRBV5-1, the J gene TRBJ2-3, with no clear D. The CDR3 runs 14 residues. V dropped 7 bases and J dropped 0 bases, with 12 bases sitting between them. CDR1 and CDR2 from the germline V gene are SGHRS and YFSETQ. The CDR3 loop is CASALEVSTDTQYF. The CDR3, as DNA: TGCGCCAGCGCGCTAGAAGTCAGCACAGATACGCAGTATTTT.

This clonotype was detected a few times. This beta chain turned up in a library designed for alpha chains; as an off-target read, its abundance says little. The chain links TRBV20-1 to TRBJ1-3; the D is unclear. The V end lost 6 bases, the J end lost 4 bases, and 13 bases lay between the germline ends. The CDR3 consists of 13 residues. CDR1 and CDR2 from the germline V gene are DFQATT and SNEGSKA (reference sequence). As DNA, the CDR3 is TGCAGTGCCCTGCTCCGTTCCGGAAACACCATATATTTT. It yields the protein CSALLRSGNTIYF.

This clonotype is judged medium-sized (0.01 to 0.1%). This beta chain appears as a stray read in a library generated for alpha chains; its size is not informative. The chain combines TRBV9 with TRBJ1-4; 9 bases agree with TRBD1. This CDR3 has 14 residues. Germline loops: CDR1 SGDLS, CDR2 YYNGEE. V lost 2 bases, J lost 5 bases, and 1 base stayed unmatched. Here the CDR3 reads CASSVTGGNEKLFF. In DNA form, the CDR3 reads TGTGCCAGCAGCGTGACAGGGGGAAATGAAAAACTGTTTTTT.

This clonotype was seen repeatedly, ten times or more. This beta chain is off target for a library built for alpha chains, so its abundance means little. The chain uses TRBV12-3 or TRBV12-4 and TRBJ1-1; D is perhaps TRBD1 (5 bases). The V end lost 6 bases, the J end lost 7 bases, and 15 bases lay between the germline ends. The CDR3 spans 13 residues. This chain's CDR3 is CASRTAGHGEAFF. CDR3 DNA sequence: TGTGCCAGCAGGACCGCAGGGCACGGTGAAGCTTTCTTT.

The sample holds a few counts of this clonotype. With the library built for alpha chains, this beta chain is off target and its frequency is not meaningful. The rearrangement joins TRBV5-1 to TRBJ2-5; 7 bases line up with TRBD2. The V and J ends lost 4 bases and 4 bases, in that order; junction bases with no gene match: 16. Per the germline V gene, CDR1 is SGHRS and CDR2 is YFSETQ. This CDR3 region has 17 residues. In DNA, the CDR3 is TGCGCCAGCAGCCCGGAACCAGGACTAGTGGGGTCAGAGACCCAGTACTTC. It codes for CASSPEPGLVGSETQYF.

To note about this clonotype: Possible read error: a much larger clone is one base away. This beta chain is a stray sequence in a library constructed for alpha chains; its clone size is not meaningful. The chain joins TRBV16 to TRBJ2-7, with D possibly being TRBD1 or TRBD2 (6 bases each). The V end was cut by 3 bases, the J end by 9 bases, with 15 bases between. This CDR3 is built from 13 residues. Germline CDR1 and CDR2: KGHSY and FQNENV. CDR3 amino acids: CASSQDRGGVQYF. CDR3 in DNA: TGTGCCAGCAGCCAGGACAGAGGAGGGGTGCAGTACTTC.

As concerns this clonotype: In a library made to pick up alpha chains, this beta chain is a stray read with a size that means little. The gene calls are TRBV7-2 and TRBJ1-5; D gene ambiguous. Trimming removed 3 bases from V and 4 bases from J, with 7 bases in between. This CDR3 has 13 amino acids. CDR1 is SGHTA and CDR2 is FQGNSA in the germline V gene. DNA for the CDR3: TGTGCCAGCAGCTTCCGGGCAAATCAGCCCCAGCATTTT. As protein: CASSFRANQPQHF.

A few counts support this clonotype. Little can be read into the size of this beta chain, an off-target read in a library designed for alpha chains. The rearrangement joins TRBV7-9 to TRBJ2-2; 8 bases fit TRBD1. With 5 bases clipped from V and 1 base from J, the junction kept 12 bases outside the gene matches. Germline CDR1 SEHNR, CDR2 FQNEAQ (reference sequence). The CDR3 has 18 amino acids. CDR3 region: CASSPNLGTGQNTGELFF. Written as DNA, the CDR3 is TGTGCCAGCAGCCCAAACCTAGGGACAGGACAGAACACCGGGGAGCTGTTTTTT.

This clonotype was counted between two and nine times. Because this beta chain is a stray read in a library intended to capture alpha chains, its abundance should not be given much weight. This chain uses TRBV9 with TRBJ1-2; 9 positions agree with TRBD1. There are 13 residues in the CDR3. Trimming took 0 bases from V and 8 from J; bases not matched to a gene: 2. Germline loops: CDR1 SGDLS, CDR2 YYNGEE. CDR3 nucleotides: TGTGCCAGCAGCGTAGATACAGGGGGCGGCTACACCTTC. Translated, it gives CASSVDTGGGYTF. The full variable domain, completed using reference TRBV9 and TRBJ1-2, is DSGVTQTPKHLITATGQRVTLRCSPRSGDLSVYWYQQSLDQGLQFLIQYYNGEERAKGNILERFSAQQFPDLHSELNLSSLELGDSALYFCASSVDTGGGYTFGSGTRLTVV.

With respect to this clonotype: Little can be read into the size of this beta chain, an off-target read in a library designed for alpha chains. The rearrangement joins TRBV14 to TRBJ1-1, with D unresolved. Germline V lookup: CDR1 SGHDN, CDR2 FVKESK. Trimming left V 2 bases short and J 2 bases short, with 0 bases between. This CDR3 spans 11 amino acids. Here the CDR3 reads CASSQNTEAFF. The CDR3 DNA is TGTGCCAGCAGCCAAAACACTGAAGCTTTCTTT.